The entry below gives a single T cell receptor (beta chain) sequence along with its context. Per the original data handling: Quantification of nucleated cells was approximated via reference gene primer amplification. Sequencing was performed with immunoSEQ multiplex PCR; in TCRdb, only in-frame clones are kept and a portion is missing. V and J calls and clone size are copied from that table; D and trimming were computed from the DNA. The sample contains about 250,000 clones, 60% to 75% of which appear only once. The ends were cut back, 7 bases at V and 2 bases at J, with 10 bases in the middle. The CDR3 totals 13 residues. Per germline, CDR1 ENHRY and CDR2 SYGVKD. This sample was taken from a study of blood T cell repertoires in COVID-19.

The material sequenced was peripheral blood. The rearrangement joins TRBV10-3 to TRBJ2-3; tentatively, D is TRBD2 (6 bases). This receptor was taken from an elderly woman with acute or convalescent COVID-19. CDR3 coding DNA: TGTGCCATCAACCGGGGGAACACAGATACGCAGTATTTT. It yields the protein CAINRGNTDTQYF.